A selection of T cell receptor beta chains follows, all from one sample in a study of response to subunit inactivated influenza vaccine. TCRdb recomputed calls from the RT-PCR reads with MiXCR, one row per CDR3 protein. The table records 500,000 to 600,000 distinct CDR3 sequences, about 8% of them present only once. Sequencing used PBMCs from blood, obtained about 23 months after vaccination. The source is a man between 50 and 75 years old who received an inactivated influenza vaccine. The CDR3 runs from the conserved cysteine through the conserved F or W. A D gene is named only where the DNA matches it firmly.

v_call	j_call	cdr3_length	d_call	cdr3_aa
TRBV20-1	TRBJ1-4	15	-	CSARDAGGFNEKLFF
TRBV18	TRBJ2-5	14	TRBD2	CASSRGLEGETQYF
TRBV4-2	TRBJ2-5	16	TRBD1	CASSPWTGGLGETQYF
TRBV20-1	TRBJ2-7	15	TRBD1	CSASPGTGLSYEQYF
TRBV7-6	TRBJ2-7	13	-	CASSGYRSYEQYF
TRBV20-1	TRBJ2-3	14	TRBD2	CSASPGGMTDTQYF
TRBV4-3	TRBJ1-1	14	TRBD1	CASSQVGGDAEAFF
TRBV12-3/TRBV12-4	TRBJ1-5	15	TRBD1	CASSLRGQGLQPQHF
TRBV10-3	TRBJ2-1	16	TRBD2	CAISESSLAGYNEQFF
TRBV25-1	TRBJ2-7	13	-	CASSDPWAHEQYF
TRBV20-1	TRBJ2-1	14	-	CSAPTVAGYNEQFF
TRBV6-2/TRBV6-3	TRBJ1-5	15	-	CASSYRAAGNQPQHF
TRBV5-1	TRBJ2-1	16	-	CASSDGGTTNYNEQFF
TRBV7-2	TRBJ2-2	15	-	CASSAGPPGAGELFF
TRBV6-2/TRBV6-3	TRBJ2-7	11	-	CASSSTFVQYF
TRBV11-2	TRBJ2-1	15	TRBD2	CASSLDSGGFNEQFF
TRBV11-2	TRBJ2-5	15	TRBD1	CASSLVSGTVETQYF
TRBV7-8	TRBJ2-3	14	-	CASSRSGGTDTQYF
TRBV5-1	TRBJ2-3	16	-	CASSPVGQTYTDTQYF
TRBV5-5	TRBJ1-4	15	TRBD1	CASSEGTATNEKLFF
TRBV11-2	TRBJ2-3	16	TRBD2	CASSFKLRERGDTQYF
TRBV28	TRBJ2-3	15	-	CASSSVITSTDTQYF
TRBV7-6	TRBJ2-1	15	TRBD2	CASSSRLAGGFKQFF
TRBV5-1	TRBJ2-3	15	-	CASSPMTGSTDTQYF
TRBV6-5	TRBJ1-2	14	TRBD1	CASSYTTGTYGYTF
TRBV14	TRBJ2-1	13	-	CASSQVANGEQFF
TRBV20-1	TRBJ1-4	12	-	CSASQGSEKLFF
TRBV7-8	TRBJ2-7	16	-	CASSLEGGRLHYEQYF
TRBV5-1	TRBJ2-5	16	-	CASSLWPETEQETQYF
TRBV14	TRBJ1-6	17	TRBD1	CASSLGTASSYNSPLHF
TRBV4-3	TRBJ1-5	15	TRBD1	CASSQDRGRDQPQHF
TRBV27	TRBJ2-7	14	-	CASSFSGSTYEQYF
TRBV6-1	TRBJ2-7	17	TRBD2	CASRRPTSGVSSYEQYF
TRBV20-1	TRBJ2-5	15	-	CSARDRGHVVETQYF
TRBV7-8	TRBJ1-4	16	TRBD1	CASSLVPGTANEKLFF
TRBV28	TRBJ2-7	14	-	CASSLLRPGVEQYF
TRBV15	TRBJ2-7	12	-	CATSRPEAKQYF
TRBV5-5	TRBJ2-3	13	-	CASSSDSQYTQYF
TRBV14	TRBJ2-1	15	TRBD2	CASSQPGLGINEQFF
TRBV28	TRBJ1-2	14	-	CASSPGGRTYGYTF
TRBV14	TRBJ2-7	16	TRBD2	CASSQVFGGLAGEQYF
TRBV7-6	TRBJ1-1	17	-	CASSRSRGQLIATEAFF
TRBV5-1	TRBJ1-6	15	TRBD1	CASSSRTGADSPLHF
TRBV5-4	TRBJ2-3	16	TRBD2	CASSRYSGGRADTQYF
TRBV28	TRBJ1-2	13	-	CASSRPGGNGYTF
TRBV5-5	TRBJ1-4	16	-	CASSLLVGTPNEKLFF
TRBV12-3/TRBV12-4	TRBJ2-7	14	-	CASSFPGSSYEQYF
TRBV7-2	TRBJ1-2	14	TRBD1	CASSLAGTAYGYTF
TRBV11-2	TRBJ2-1	15	-	CASSLPGPGTDEQFF
TRBV28	TRBJ2-7	15	TRBD2	CASSVYSGRSYEQYF
TRBV11-2	TRBJ2-7	12	-	CASSTLRREQYF
TRBV20-1	TRBJ2-4	14	-	CSAVLRVAKNIQYF
TRBV7-8	TRBJ1-2	14	-	CASSLASGSYGYTF
TRBV5-4	TRBJ2-7	13	-	CASSYSGDYEQYF